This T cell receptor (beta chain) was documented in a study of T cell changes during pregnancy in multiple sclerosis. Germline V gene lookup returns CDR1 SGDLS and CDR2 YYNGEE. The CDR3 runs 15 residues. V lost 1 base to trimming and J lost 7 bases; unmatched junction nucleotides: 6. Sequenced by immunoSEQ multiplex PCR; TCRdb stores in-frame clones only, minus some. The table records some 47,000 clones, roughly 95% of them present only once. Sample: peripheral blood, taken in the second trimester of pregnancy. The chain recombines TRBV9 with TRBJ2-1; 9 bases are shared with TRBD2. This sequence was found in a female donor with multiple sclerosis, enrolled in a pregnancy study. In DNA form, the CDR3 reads TGTGCCAGCAGCGTATTAGCGGGAGCGGGTAATGAGCAGTTCTTC. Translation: CASSVLAGAGNEQFF.